Listed below are T cell receptor beta chains from one sample, sequenced in a study of CD8 T cells in Susac syndrome. TCRdb independently ran MiXCR on the immunoSEQ multiplex PCR reads; one entry per CDR3 protein. Among just over 300,000 distinct CDR3 sequences listed, about 92% were seen once. Specimen: CD4+ T cells from PBMCs. The origin of the receptors is a human donor with multiple sclerosis. Each CDR3 is given with its conserved first and last residue. The D gene is left open where the match is weak. The size entry is marked missing in some rows and otherwise reads once, few, many or a size class.

>TRBV7-2|few|TRBJ2-7|TRBD2
TGTGCCAGCAGCTTGGCTAGCGGGGCCTACGAGCAGTACTTC
CASSLASGAYEQYF
>TRBV19|-|TRBJ1-6|TRBD1
TGTGCCAGTACCGATGGACAGGTGTCCGGTTCACCCCTCCACTTT
CASTDGQVSGSPLHF
>TRBV18|-|TRBJ1-2|TRBD1
TGTGCCAGCTCACCTAGGGACAGGATCGACTATGGCTACACCTTC
CASSPRDRIDYGYTF
>TRBV13|-|TRBJ1-6|-
TGTGCCAGCAGATGGGGGAGCTCCTATAATTCACCCCTCCACTTT
CASRWGSSYNSPLHF
>TRBV29-1|-|TRBJ1-2|TRBD1
TGCAGCGGCGGACAGGGGGCTGTTGGCTACACCTTC
CSGGQGAVGYTF
>TRBV29-1|-|TRBJ1-1|-
TGCAGCGTTGAATCGAGGAACACTGAAGCTTTCTTT
CSVESRNTEAFF
>TRBV2|-|TRBJ2-1|TRBD2
TGTGCCAGCAGAACCCAACCCGCTAGCGGGTACAATGAGCAGTTCTTC
CASRTQPASGYNEQFF
>TRBV20-1|-|TRBJ2-3|-
TGCAGTGCTAGAGATGCTGATATCACAGATACGCAGTATTTT
CSARDADITDTQYF
>TRBV5-1|-|TRBJ2-7|TRBD2
TGCGCCAGCAGCTTGCCGGGGACTAGCGGGAGGTCCTACGAGCAGTACTTC
CASSLPGTSGRSYEQYF
>TRBV15|-|TRBJ1-5|-
TGTGCCACCAGCAGAGATTCAGGGAGCAATCAGCCCCAGCATTTT
CATSRDSGSNQPQHF
>TRBV6-2/TRBV6-3|-|TRBJ1-5|-
TGTGCCAGCAGTTATGGGCTGGTGGGAAGTCAGCCCCAGCATTTT
CASSYGLVGSQPQHF
>TRBV14|-|TRBJ2-7|TRBD1
TGTGCCAGCAGCCAAGGGGGAAGGGGGCTATACGAGCAGTACTTC
CASSQGGRGLYEQYF
>TRBV11-2|-|TRBJ2-2|-
TGTGCCAGCAGCTTAGGGATGGGGGAGCTGTTTTTT
CASSLGMGELFF
>TRBV6-2/TRBV6-3|-|TRBJ1-5|-
TGTGCCAGCAGTTCGAACAGGGTACGGCAGCCCCAGCATTTT
CASSSNRVRQPQHF
>TRBV18|-|TRBJ1-5|-
TGTGCCAGCTCGGCAGGGGAGAGTCAGCCCCAGCATTTT
CASSAGESQPQHF
>TRBV7-2|-|TRBJ2-1|-
TGTGCCAGCAGCTTATACTCCTCATCCTACAATGAGCAGTTCTTC
CASSLYSSSYNEQFF
>TRBV6-1|-|TRBJ2-2|-
TGTGCCAGCAGGGGGATCGGGATACCCGGGGAGCTGTTTTTT
CASRGIGIPGELFF
>TRBV29-1|-|TRBJ2-3|-
TGCAGCGTTGCAAAACAGGGCACAGATACGCAGTATTTT
CSVAKQGTDTQYF
>TRBV5-1|-|TRBJ1-2|TRBD1
TGCGCCAGCAGCACCTCCGGGACAGCGTATGGCTACACCTTC
CASSTSGTAYGYTF
>TRBV20-1|once|TRBJ1-2|-
TGCAGTGCTAGAGAGGGGGGGACTAACTATGGCTACACCTTC
CSAREGGTNYGYTF
>TRBV12-5|-|TRBJ2-1|TRBD1
TGTGCTAGTGGTTTGGTTACAGGGGCATTTAACAATGAGCAGTTCTTC
CASGLVTGAFNNEQFF
>TRBV5-4|-|TRBJ2-5|-
TGTGCCAGCAGCCGCCACTTCCAAGAGACCCAGTACTTC
CASSRHFQETQYF
>TRBV5-1|-|TRBJ1-1|-
TGCGCCAGCAGCTGGGCAGGGATGCGGACTGAAGCTTTCTTT
CASSWAGMRTEAFF
>TRBV30|-|TRBJ2-7|-
TGTGCCTGGCTCAGGGATCCCTACGAGCAGTACTTC
CAWLRDPYEQYF
>TRBV7-2|-|TRBJ1-2|-
TGTGCCAGCAGCTTAGCGCTAACGGGGTTCAAGGACTATGGCTACACCTTC
CASSLALTGFKDYGYTF
>TRBV27|-|TRBJ1-5|TRBD1
TGTGCCAGCAGTTCACTCCGCAGGGGGCGGAATCAGCCCCAGCATTTT
CASSSLRRGRNQPQHF
>TRBV30|-|TRBJ1-1|-
TGTGCCTGGAGACCTGGACAGAGGAACACTGAAGCTTTCTTT
CAWRPGQRNTEAFF
>TRBV29-1|once|TRBJ2-2|TRBD2
TGCAGCGTTGACGTAGCGGGAGCTGGGGAGCTGTTTTTT
CSVDVAGAGELFF
>TRBV18|-|TRBJ2-5|-
TGTGCCAGCTCACCGCTTCCAGGGTACCAAGAGACCCAGTACTTC
CASSPLPGYQETQYF
>TRBV24-1|once|TRBJ2-5|-
TGTGCCACCAGTGATCCACTCCTCGGAGAGACCCAGTACTTC
CATSDPLLGETQYF
>TRBV29-1|-|TRBJ1-2|-
TGCAGCGTTGGCCACCAGGGCTACACCTTC
CSVGHQGYTF
>TRBV24-1|-|TRBJ2-5|TRBD2
TGTGCCACCAGTGAAGGGACTAGCGGACAAGAGACCCAGTACTTC
CATSEGTSGQETQYF
>TRBV10-3|-|TRBJ2-1|TRBD2
TGTGCCATCAGTGAGAGTAGCGGGAGATCCGATGAGCAGTTCTTC
CAISESSGRSDEQFF
>TRBV5-1|-|TRBJ2-5|TRBD2
TGCGCCAGCAGCTTGGTCCCCCCCGTGGGTAGCGGGTCCCCTCAAGAGACCCAGTACTTC
CASSLVPPVGSGSPQETQYF
>TRBV20-1|-|TRBJ1-5|-
TGCAGTGCAACCGACAGTTTGAATCAGCCCCAGCATTTT
CSATDSLNQPQHF
>TRBV6-1|-|TRBJ1-2|-
TGTGCCAGCCTGTTCCAACAGTACCCTACTATTGGCTACACCTTC
CASLFQQYPTIGYTF
>TRBV5-6|-|TRBJ1-4|TRBD1
TGTGCCAGCACCCGGGACAGGGGTGAAAAACTGTTTTTT
CASTRDRGEKLFF
>TRBV7-9|-|TRBJ2-3|TRBD2
TGTGCCAGCAGCCTACGACTAGCGGGGGGGCTCGATACGCAGTATTTT
CASSLRLAGGLDTQYF
>TRBV5-4|-|TRBJ2-3|-
TGTGCCAGCAGCTTGGCACCGACAGATACGCAGTATTTT
CASSLAPTDTQYF
>TRBV3-1|-|TRBJ2-3|-
TGTGCCAGCAGTCCTCCGGGGGCGCCGCAGTATTTT
CASSPPGAPQYF
>TRBV2|-|TRBJ2-2|TRBD2
TGTGCCAGCAGTTGGACTAGCGGGACCAACACCGGGGAGCTGTTTTTT
CASSWTSGTNTGELFF